The T cell receptor (beta chain) under discussion was sequenced for a study of blood T cell repertoires in COVID-19. For the study at large: T cells, B-cell-depleted T cells, or PBMCs provided the cDNA or gDNA that served as material.

This clone was found a few times. The junction departs from the called germline gene at one end, perhaps through a read error. Clones were sequenced by immunoSEQ multiplex PCR, and TCRdb holds only the in-frame ones, with some missing. Here the sample spans 200,000 or so clones, 80% to 90% being singletons. Germline CDR1 SSHAT, CDR2 FNYEAQ (reference sequence). This CDR3 is built from 14 residues. This chain joins TRBV7-7 and TRBJ2-5; D not resolved. The sequence came from a woman aged 40 to 50 with acute COVID-19. The sequencing input was PBMCs or T cells enriched from blood (not recorded which). CDR3 in DNA: TGTGCTAGCAGCTTGTCACTGGGCCTGGAGACCCAGTACTTC. This sequence encodes CASSLSLGLETQYF. Using reference TRBV7-7 and TRBJ2-5 for the parts outside the CDR3, the full variable domain is GAGVSQSPRYKVTKRGQDVTLRCDPISSHATLYWYQQALGQGPEFLTYFNYEAQPDKSGLPSDRFSAERPEGSISTLTIQRTEQRDSAMYRCASSLSLGLETQYFGPGTRLLVL.